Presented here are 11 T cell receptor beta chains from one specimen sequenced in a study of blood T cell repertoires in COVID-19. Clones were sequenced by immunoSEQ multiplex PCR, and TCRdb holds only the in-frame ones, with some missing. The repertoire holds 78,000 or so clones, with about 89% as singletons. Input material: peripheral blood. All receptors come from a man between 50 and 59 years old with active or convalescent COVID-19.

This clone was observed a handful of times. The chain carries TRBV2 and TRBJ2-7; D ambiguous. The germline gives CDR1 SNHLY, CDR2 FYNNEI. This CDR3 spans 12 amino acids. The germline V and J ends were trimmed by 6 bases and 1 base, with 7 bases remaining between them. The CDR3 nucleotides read TGTGCCAGCAGCCCTACTTCCTACGAGCAGTACGTC. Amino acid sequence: CASSPTSYEQYV.

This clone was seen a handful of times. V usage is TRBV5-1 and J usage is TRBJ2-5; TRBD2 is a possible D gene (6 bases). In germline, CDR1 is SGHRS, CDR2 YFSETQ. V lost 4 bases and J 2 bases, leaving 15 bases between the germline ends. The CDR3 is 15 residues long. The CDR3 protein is CASSPGGTVQETQYF. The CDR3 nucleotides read TGCGCCAGCAGCCCTGGCGGGACGGTACAAGAGACCCAGTACTTC.

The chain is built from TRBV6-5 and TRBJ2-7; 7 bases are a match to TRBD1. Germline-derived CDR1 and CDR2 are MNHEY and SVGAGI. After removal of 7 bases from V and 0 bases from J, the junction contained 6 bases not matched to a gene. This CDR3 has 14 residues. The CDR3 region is CASIGTVSSYEQYF. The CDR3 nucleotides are TGTGCCAGCATAGGGACAGTGAGCTCCTACGAGCAGTACTTC.

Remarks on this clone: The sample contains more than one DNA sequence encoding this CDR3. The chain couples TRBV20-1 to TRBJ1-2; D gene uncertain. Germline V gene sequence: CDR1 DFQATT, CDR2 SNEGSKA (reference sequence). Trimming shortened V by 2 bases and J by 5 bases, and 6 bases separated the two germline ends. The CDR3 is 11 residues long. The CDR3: CSARTDYGYTF. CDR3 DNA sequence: TGCAGTGCTAGAACAGATTATGGCTACACCTTC.

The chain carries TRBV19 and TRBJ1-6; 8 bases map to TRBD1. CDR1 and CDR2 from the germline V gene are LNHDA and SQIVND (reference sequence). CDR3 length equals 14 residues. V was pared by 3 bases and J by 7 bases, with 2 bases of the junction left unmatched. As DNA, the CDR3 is TGTGCCAGTAGTATGGCAGGGGGCAATTCACCCCTCCACTTT. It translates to CASSMAGGNSPLHF.

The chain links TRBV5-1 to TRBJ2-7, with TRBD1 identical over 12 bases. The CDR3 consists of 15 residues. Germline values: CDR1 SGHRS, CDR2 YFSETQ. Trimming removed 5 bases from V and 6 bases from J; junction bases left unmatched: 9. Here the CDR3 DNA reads TGCGCCAGCAGTCCCGGGACAGGGGGCTTCGGCGAGCAGTACGTC. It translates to CASSPGTGGFGEQYV.

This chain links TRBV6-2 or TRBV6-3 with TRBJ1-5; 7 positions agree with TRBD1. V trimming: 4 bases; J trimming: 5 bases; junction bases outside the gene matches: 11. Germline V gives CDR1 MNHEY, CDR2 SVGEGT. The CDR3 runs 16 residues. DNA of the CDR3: TGTGCCAGCAGTTGGGGACAGCGGGTGATAGATCAGCCCCAGCATTTT. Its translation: CASSWGQRVIDQPQHF.

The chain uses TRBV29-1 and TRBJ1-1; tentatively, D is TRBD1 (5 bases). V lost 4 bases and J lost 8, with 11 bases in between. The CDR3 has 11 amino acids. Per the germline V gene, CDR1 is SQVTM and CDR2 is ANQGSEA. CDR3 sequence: CSVVGTTEAFF. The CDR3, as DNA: TGCAGCGTTGTGGGGACTACAGAAGCTTTCTTT.

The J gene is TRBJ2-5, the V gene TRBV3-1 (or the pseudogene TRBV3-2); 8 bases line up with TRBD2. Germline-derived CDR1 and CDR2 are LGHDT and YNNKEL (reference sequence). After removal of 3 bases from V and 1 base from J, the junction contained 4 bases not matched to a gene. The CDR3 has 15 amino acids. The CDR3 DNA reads TGTGCCAGCAGCCAGGGCGGGGGGCCCCAAGAGACCCAGTACTTC. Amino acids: CASSQGGGPQETQYF.

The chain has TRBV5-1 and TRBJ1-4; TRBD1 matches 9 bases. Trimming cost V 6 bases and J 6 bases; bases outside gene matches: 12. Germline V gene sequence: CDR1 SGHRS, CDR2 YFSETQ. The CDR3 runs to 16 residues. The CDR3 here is CASTLGQGWMDEKLFF. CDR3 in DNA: TGCGCCAGCACCCTTGGACAGGGGTGGATGGATGAAAAACTGTTTTTT.

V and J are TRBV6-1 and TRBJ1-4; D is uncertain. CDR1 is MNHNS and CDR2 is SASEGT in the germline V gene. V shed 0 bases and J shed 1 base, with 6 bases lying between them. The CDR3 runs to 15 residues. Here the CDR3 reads CASSEAPLTNEKLFF. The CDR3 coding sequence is TGTGCCAGCAGTGAAGCCCCATTAACTAATGAAAAACTGTTTTTT.